The next 25 T cell receptor beta chains were all read from a single sample in a study of shared clonotypes between healthy human individuals. CD45RO-negative, CCR7-positively selected cells formed the naive CD8 fraction, excluding terminally differentiated effector memory CD45RA+ cells. Clones were sequenced by immunoSEQ multiplex PCR, and TCRdb holds only the in-frame ones, with some missing. The sample records about 2,100,000 clones, 90% to 95% being singletons. What was sequenced was naive CD8+ T cells from PBMCs. The receptor source for this set is a man in his late teens or twenties in good health. Some clones in this sample may be carry-over from other donors' samples.

The chain uses TRBV7-6 and TRBJ2-3, with D perhaps TRBD1 or TRBD2 (6 bases each). Germline-derived CDR1 and CDR2 are SGHVS and FNYEAQ. The CDR3 is 14 residues long. V gave up 4 bases and J gave up 9 bases, with 17 bases separating them. The CDR3 bases are TGTGCCAGCAGCTCAGGCGGTATGGGGGGCACGCAGTATTTT. Its protein is CASSSGGMGGTQYF.

This sequence joins TRBV6-1 and TRBJ1-4; possible D gene TRBD1, 6 bases. Germline CDR1 reads MNHNS; CDR2 reads SASEGT. This CDR3 region has 15 residues. With 3 bases removed from V and 7 bases from J, the gap between germline ends came to 15 bases. CDR3 protein: CASSEATWGAEKLFF. The CDR3 nucleotides read TGTGCCAGCAGTGAGGCTACCTGGGGGGCTGAAAAACTGTTTTTT.

The V gene is TRBV7-9, the J gene TRBJ2-1; 10 bases line up with TRBD2. J gave up 9 bases and V 1 base, and 15 bases lay outside the gene matches. From germline, CDR1 is SEHNR and CDR2 FQNEAQ (reference sequence). This CDR3 is 18 amino acids long. The CDR3 DNA reads as TGTGCCAGCAGCTTAGGCCCCCTCTCCCTAGCGGGAGTAGGTGAGCAGTTCTTC. Its translation: CASSLGPLSLAGVGEQFF.

Written as DNA, the CDR3 is TGTGCCAGCAGCTTTAGGACAGGGCAAACTGAAGCTTTCTTT. This encodes CASSFRTGQTEAFF. The V gene is TRBV7-9, the J gene TRBJ1-1, with 8 bases identical to TRBD1. CDR3 size: 14 residues. Looked up from germline, CDR1 is SEHNR and CDR2 is FQNEAQ (reference sequence). The ends lost 3 bases at V and 5 bases at J; junction bases unmatched: 5.

The chain uses TRBV9 and TRBJ2-7; 7 nucleotides line up with TRBD1. J lost 2 bases, V lost 0 bases, and 5 bases had no gene match. CDR1 and CDR2 from the germline V gene are SGDLS and YYNGEE. This CDR3 spans 15 amino acids. The CDR3 nucleotides read TGTGCCAGCAGCGTAGGGGGACAGCTGCCCTACGAGCAGTACTTC. Protein sequence: CASSVGGQLPYEQYF.

This chain uses TRBV7-8 with TRBJ2-2, with D possibly TRBD2 on 6 matching bases. CDR3 length: 15 amino acids. From germline, CDR1 is SGHVS and CDR2 FQNEAQ. The DNA for the CDR3 is TGTGCTAGTGGTGGCGGGGAGCCGAACACCGGGGAGCTGTTTTTT. Protein product: CASGGGEPNTGELFF.

The rearrangement uses TRBV19 and TRBJ1-1; 8 bases map to TRBD1. The CDR3 spans 15 residues. Germline V gene data show CDR1 as LNHDA and CDR2 as SQIVND (reference sequence). Unmatched junction bases numbered 10, after V lost 5 bases and J lost 5 bases. In DNA, the CDR3 is TGTGCCAGTAGTCCGAACAGGGGGTTCGAGACTGAAGCTTTCTTT. As protein: CASSPNRGFETEAFF.

In this sample, this clone turned up once. V is TRBV14 and J is TRBJ1-4; no clear D. The CDR3 runs 13 residues. Trimming took 5 bases from V and 0 from J, leaving 4 bases between them. Per germline, CDR1 SGHDN and CDR2 FVKESK. The CDR3 region is CASSEATNEKLFF. The CDR3 DNA is TGTGCCAGCAGCGAAGCAACTAATGAAAAACTGTTTTTT.

As to this clone: A read error is possible here, since a much larger clone lies one base away. The sample holds other DNA sequences that translate to the same CDR3. The CDR3 loop reads CASSLIGANVLTF. In DNA, the CDR3 is TGTGCCAGCAGTTTAATTGGGGCCAACGTCCTGACTTTC. The chain links TRBV27 to TRBJ2-6; D unclear. V dropped 2 bases and J dropped 3 bases, with 2 bases sitting between them. Germline V CDR1 and CDR2: MNHEY, SMNVEV (reference sequence). The CDR3 covers 13 residues.

The chain is built from TRBV30 and TRBJ2-3; weak D call: TRBD2 (6 bases). This CDR3 is built from 15 residues. CDR1 and CDR2 from the germline V gene are GTSNPN and SVGIG (reference sequence). The V gene lost 4 bases and the J gene lost 2 bases, with 16 bases spanning the gap. As DNA, the CDR3 is TGTGCCTGGACCCGGGGGATCCTATACACAGATACGCAGTATTTT. Its translation: CAWTRGILYTDTQYF.

J is TRBJ1-2 and V is TRBV14, with D perhaps TRBD1 (5 bases). Trimming removed 3 bases from V and 2 bases from J, with 19 bases in between. Germline loops: CDR1 SGHDN, CDR2 FVKESK. This CDR3 is 17 amino acids long. The CDR3 region is CASSHADDGTVNYGYTF. CDR3 sequence (DNA): TGTGCCAGCAGCCACGCGGACGACGGGACCGTAAACTATGGCTACACCTTC.

The genes are TRBV27 and TRBJ2-3; a weak D match, TRBD1 (6 bases). Germline V lookup: CDR1 MNHEY, CDR2 SMNVEV (reference sequence). The V end lost 5 bases, the J end lost 1 base, and 13 bases lay between the germline ends. The CDR3 runs 15 residues. This CDR3 reads CASSTSDSRTDTQYF. CDR3 coding DNA: TGTGCCAGCAGTACCTCGGACAGCCGCACAGATACGCAGTATTTT.

This clone was recorded only once. This chain joins TRBV28 and TRBJ1-4, with D uncertain. This CDR3 spans 14 amino acids. Germline V gene sequence: CDR1 MDHEN, CDR2 SYDVKM. Between the trimmed V and J ends, which lost 6 bases and 4 bases, there was a span of 12 bases. CDR3 in amino acids: CASRRSIINEKLFF. The DNA of the CDR3 is TGTGCCAGCAGGAGGTCCATAATTAATGAAAAACTGTTTTTT. Based on the CDR3 plus reference TRBV28 and TRBJ1-4, the full variable domain is DVKVTQSSRYLVKRTGEKVFLECVQDMDHENMFWYRQDPGLGLRLIYFSYDVKMKEKGDIPEGYSVSREKKERFSLILESASTNQTSMYLCASRRSIINEKLFFGSGTQLSVL.

The genes are TRBV4-3 and TRBJ2-1; D call uncertain. Germline CDR1 LGHNA, CDR2 YSLEER. CDR3 length: 16 residues. Deletions cut 4 bases from V and 2 bases from J, with 15 bases between. CDR3 sequence reads: CASSLKVEFAYNEQFF. The CDR3, as DNA: TGCGCCAGCAGCCTGAAAGTCGAGTTCGCCTACAATGAGCAGTTCTTC.

The chain is built from TRBV28 and TRBJ2-5, with 10 bases aligning to TRBD2. Trimming at V came to 3 bases and at J to 5 bases, leaving 12 bases not matched to a gene. The CDR3 runs to 17 residues. Germline CDR1 reads MDHEN; CDR2 reads SYDVKM. The CDR3, as DNA: TGTGCCAGCAGTTTTTGGCTAGCGGGAGTCTCGGGGGAGACCCAGTACTTC. Protein product: CASSFWLAGVSGETQYF.

The V gene is TRBV7-9, the J gene TRBJ2-5; a weak D match, TRBD2 (6 bases). The CDR3 consists of 13 residues. In germline, CDR1 is SEHNR, CDR2 FQNEAQ (reference sequence). Trimming removed 5 bases at V and 3 bases at J, with 10 bases between. The CDR3 is CASSRTGEETQYF. The CDR3 DNA sequence: TGTGCCAGCAGCCGTACGGGGGAAGAGACCCAGTACTTC.

The chain combines TRBV29-1 with TRBJ2-7, with a tentative D call TRBD2 (6 bases). The germline V gene has CDR1 SQVTM and CDR2 ANQGSEA. V shed 0 bases and J shed 1 base, with 16 bases lying between them. The CDR3 has 16 residues. CDR3 amino acids: CSVEDKGRGPSYEQYF. In DNA, the CDR3 is TGCAGCGTTGAAGATAAAGGGCGGGGCCCTTCCTACGAGCAGTACTTC.

The CDR3 region is CASSSGQGPSEQYF. CDR3 nucleotides: TGTGCCAGCAGTTCAGGACAGGGGCCCAGCGAGCAGTACTTC. The chain joins TRBV27 to TRBJ2-5; TRBD1 matches 9 bases. The end of the DNA fits TRBJ2-7 better, so the J call may be wrong. Germline CDR1 is MNHEY and CDR2 is SMNVEV (reference sequence). CDR3 length: 14 residues.

This clone was seen once. The chain links TRBV11-2 to TRBJ1-4; D ambiguous. The CDR3 totals 17 residues. CDR1 is SGHAT and CDR2 is FQNNGV in the germline V gene. Trimming pared 0 bases from V and 0 bases from J, leaving 11 bases between. The CDR3 coding sequence is TGTGCCAGCAGCTTAGAACTAACACGGGCAACTAATGAAAAACTGTTTTTT. Protein product: CASSLELTRATNEKLFF.

The chain carries TRBV15 and TRBJ1-5, with D uncertain. Germline CDR1 and CDR2: LNHNV and YYDKDF (reference sequence). This CDR3 is 16 amino acids long. The ends were cut back, 2 bases at V and 0 bases at J, with 11 bases in the middle. CDR3 in DNA: TGTGCCACCAGCAGACTTCAAGGTCCTAGCAATCAGCCCCAGCATTTT. Translating gives CATSRLQGPSNQPQHF. The variable domain in full, with the rest retrieved from reference TRBV15 and TRBJ1-5, is DAMVIQNPRYQVTQFGKPVTLSCSQTLNHNVMYWYQQKSSQAPKLLFHYYDKDFNNEADTPDNFQSRRPNTSFCFLDIRSPGLGDTAMYLCATSRLQGPSNQPQHFGDGTRLSIL.

J is TRBJ2-7 and V is TRBV11-2, with D possibly being TRBD2 (6 bases). Trimming cost V 0 bases and J 6 bases, with 12 bases left between them. Germline V gene sequence: CDR1 SGHAT, CDR2 FQNNGV. The CDR3 spans 14 residues. The CDR3 nucleotides are TGTGCCAGCAGCTTAGACCCGACTAGTAGCGAGCAGTACTTC. It encodes CASSLDPTSSEQYF.

This clone came up once. V is TRBV9 and J is TRBJ2-7; a possible D gene is TRBD1 (6 bases). The CDR3 runs 14 residues. From germline, CDR1 is SGDLS and CDR2 YYNGEE. Trimming cost V 0 bases and J 2 bases, with 9 bases left between them. The CDR3 sequence is CASSVGRDTYEQYF. In DNA, the CDR3 is TGTGCCAGCAGCGTAGGCAGGGACACCTACGAGCAGTACTTC.

The rearrangement joins TRBV28 to TRBJ1-1; possible D gene TRBD1, 5 bases. The CDR3 runs to 16 residues. Germline CDR1 and CDR2: MDHEN and SYDVKM. V gave up 5 bases and J gave up 4 bases, with 20 bases separating them. DNA for the CDR3: TGTGCCAGCAGTCTCAGACAGATTTCTTCGGGCACTGAAGCTTTCTTT. It specifies CASSLRQISSGTEAFF. Drawing the rest from reference TRBV28 and TRBJ1-1, the complete variable domain is DVKVTQSSRYLVKRTGEKVFLECVQDMDHENMFWYRQDPGLGLRLIYFSYDVKMKEKGDIPEGYSVSREKKERFSLILESASTNQTSMYLCASSLRQISSGTEAFFGQGTRLTVV.

The chain uses TRBV5-5 and TRBJ1-2; weak D call: TRBD1 (6 bases). This CDR3 comprises 15 residues. Germline V lookup: CDR1 SGHKS, CDR2 YYEKEE (reference sequence). V gave up 2 bases and J gave up 2 bases, with 13 bases separating them. Here the CDR3 reads CASSFLDSPNYGYTF. The DNA of the CDR3 is TGTGCCAGCAGCTTCTTGGACAGCCCGAACTATGGCTACACCTTC.

The V call is TRBV5-6, the J call TRBJ1-2, with D tentatively TRBD1 (5 bases). The germline V gene encodes CDR1 SGHDT and CDR2 YYEEEE. The CDR3 is 13 amino acids. V was clipped by 4 bases and J by 7 bases, with 14 bases between them. The CDR3, as DNA: TGTGCCAGCAGCCAAGGGACTTATCGTGGCTACACCTTC. This encodes CASSQGTYRGYTF. Supplemented by reference TRBV5-6 and TRBJ1-2, the full variable domain reads DAGVTQSPTHLIKTRGQQVTLRCSPKSGHDTVSWYQQALGQGPQFIFQYYEEEERQRGNFPDRFSGHQFPNYSSELNVNALLLGDSALYLCASSQGTYRGYTFGSGTRLTVV.